This entry lists 2 T cell receptor beta chains sequenced from one sample in a study of shared clonotypes between healthy human individuals. The assay was immunoSEQ multiplex PCR, and TCRdb's table has in-frame clones only and misses some. The sample holds millions of clones, 85% to 95% seen once. Material: naive CD4+ T cells from PBMCs. Sample subset: CD45RA+ positively selected. All receptors come from a man in his late teens or twenties in good health. Some clones in this sample may be carry-over from other donors' samples.

This chain uses TRBV5-1 with TRBJ1-3, with a possible D match to TRBD1 (5 bases). The CDR3 spans 14 residues. The germline V gene has CDR1 SGHRS and CDR2 YFSETQ. V gave up 4 bases and J gave up 0 bases, with 8 bases separating them. This CDR3 is CASSMDTSGNTIYF. CDR3 sequence (DNA): TGCGCCAGCAGCATGGACACCTCTGGAAACACCATATATTTT.

The rearrangement joins TRBV7-8 to TRBJ2-1, with 8 bases lining up with TRBD2. The germline V gene encodes CDR1 SGHVS and CDR2 FQNEAQ. Trimming cost V 2 bases and J 6 bases; bases outside gene matches: 21. The CDR3 totals 20 residues. The CDR3 nucleotides read TGTGCCAGCAGCTTAAACCCCCCCGGTGCGGGAGGCACGACTGGCAATGAGCAGTTCTTC. Translating gives CASSLNPPGAGGTTGNEQFF.